The 16 T cell receptor beta chains listed next were all sequenced from one sample in a study of shared clonotypes between healthy human individuals. The assay was immunoSEQ multiplex PCR, and TCRdb's table has in-frame clones only and misses some. The repertoire has about 380,000 clones, about 97% of them found once; the top ten carry around 0.29%. Input material: memory CD8+ T cells sorted from blood. Subset specified: CD45RO+ cells pooled with CCR7-negative TemRA cells. The receptors derive from a man aged 25 to 40 in good health.

The chain uses TRBV21-1 and TRBJ1-4; no check of the table's D call, TRBD1, against the DNA was made. TRBV21-1 constitutes a pseudogene. The CDR3 runs 14 residues. The DNA of the CDR3 is TGTGCCAGCAGCAACCGGGACAATAATGAAAAACTGTTTTTT. Translating gives CASSNRDNNEKLFF.

The rearrangement uses TRBV5-5 and TRBJ1-1; TRBD1 is a possible D gene (6 bases). Deletions cut 6 bases from V and 1 base from J, with 7 bases between. In germline, CDR1 is SGHKS, CDR2 YYEKEE (reference sequence). The CDR3 runs 12 residues. The CDR3 DNA reads TGTGCCAGCAAACAGGGGAACACTGAAGCTTTCTTT. Translation: CASKQGNTEAFF.

V usage is TRBV2 and J usage is TRBJ2-7; 7 nucleotides line up with TRBD2. This CDR3 spans 12 amino acids. The V gene end was trimmed by 8 bases and the J gene end by 3 bases; junction bases not matched to a gene: 4. Germline CDR1 and CDR2: SNHLY and FYNNEI. Written as DNA, the CDR3 is TGTGCCAGCGGGCAGCGGGGCTACGAGCAGTACTTC. It is translated as CASGQRGYEQYF.

The chain employs TRBV7-2 and TRBJ2-1; 8 nucleotides match TRBD2. Germline V lookup: CDR1 SGHTA, CDR2 FQGNSA. Germline trimming cut 2 bases from V and 4 bases from J; bases unmatched to any gene: 4. The CDR3 is 15 residues long. CDR3 residues: CASSLRREAYNEQFF. As DNA, the CDR3 is TGTGCCAGCAGCTTAAGGCGGGAGGCTTACAATGAGCAGTTCTTC.

V is TRBV27 and J is TRBJ1-2; 8 nucleotides align to TRBD1. The CDR3 has 12 amino acids. The germline V gene has CDR1 MNHEY and CDR2 SMNVEV (reference sequence). V lost 5 bases, J lost 4 bases, and 0 bases stayed unmatched. CDR3 bases: TGTGCCAGCAGTGGACAGGGCTATGGCTACACCTTC. This codes for CASSGQGYGYTF.

This chain links TRBV6-5 with TRBJ1-5; 9 nucleotides line up with TRBD1. Germline assignment: CDR1 MNHEY and CDR2 SVGAGI. The CDR3 extends over 14 amino acids. The V segment lost 6 bases and the J segment 5 bases; nucleotides outside the gene matches: 5. CDR3 amino acids: CASRTGGRDQPQHF. DNA of the CDR3: TGTGCCAGCAGAACAGGGGGCAGGGATCAGCCCCAGCATTTT.

The chain has TRBV6-1 and TRBJ1-3; 9 nucleotides align to TRBD1. The V segment lost 6 bases and the J segment 3 bases; nucleotides outside the gene matches: 6. The CDR3 is 15 amino acids. Germline V CDR1 and CDR2: MNHNS, SASEGT. The CDR3 bases are TGTGCCAGCAGGGGGAAGGACAGGGGTGGAAACACCATATATTTT. Translation gives CASRGKDRGGNTIYF.

The rearrangement joins TRBV7-2 to TRBJ2-3; D is undetermined. Between the trimmed V and J ends, which lost 2 bases and 4 bases, there was a span of 7 bases. The V gene's germline CDR1 is SGHTA and CDR2 FQGNSA. CDR3 length: 13 amino acids. The CDR3 nucleotides are TGTGCCAGCAGCTTAATTGTCGCAGATACGCAGTATTTT. It codes for CASSLIVADTQYF.

With regard to this clone: The sample carries other DNA sequences with the same CDR3. J is TRBJ1-3 and V is TRBV2; TRBD1 matches at 8 bases. V trimming: 7 bases; J trimming: 0 bases; junction bases outside the gene matches: 5. CDR1 SNHLY and CDR2 FYNNEI come from the germline V gene. The CDR3 spans 15 residues. The CDR3 region has the DNA TGTGCCAGCACCGGACAGGGCCTCTCTGGAAACACCATATATTTT. Its protein is CASTGQGLSGNTIYF.

The rearrangement uses TRBV7-8 and TRBJ2-4, with unresolved D. Germline CDR1 is SGHVS and CDR2 is FQNEAQ. Trimming shortened V by 3 bases and J by 0 bases, and 6 bases separated the two germline ends. The CDR3 extends over 14 amino acids. The CDR3 nucleotides read TGTGCCAGCAGCTTGGGGATAGCCAAAAACATTCAGTACTTC. Translation: CASSLGIAKNIQYF.

The J gene is TRBJ1-2, the V gene TRBV6-6, with D maybe TRBD1 (6 bases). The CDR3 runs to 13 residues. V was cut by 5 bases and J by 5 bases, with 12 bases left in between. Germline V gene data show CDR1 as MNHNY and CDR2 as SVGAGI (reference sequence). The CDR3 is CASSAGAPYGYTF. In DNA, the CDR3 is TGTGCCAGCAGTGCGGGGGCCCCTTATGGCTACACCTTC.

J is TRBJ2-3 and V is TRBV13; 8 bases are a match to TRBD1. Germline V lookup: CDR1 PRHDT, CDR2 FYEKMQ (reference sequence). V was pared by 1 base and J by 3 bases, with 0 bases of the junction left unmatched. The CDR3 totals 14 residues. The CDR3 coding sequence is TGTGCCAGCAGCTTAGACAGGGGGACAGATACGCAGTATTTT. Translation: CASSLDRGTDTQYF. Full variable domain (rest looked up from reference TRBV13 and TRBJ2-3): AAGVIQSPRHLIKEKRETATLKCYPIPRHDTVYWYQQGPGQDPQFLISFYEKMQSDKGSIPDRFSAQQFSDYHSELNMSSLELGDSALYFCASSLDRGTDTQYFGPGTRLTVL.

The V call is TRBV27, the J call TRBJ1-2; tentative D call: TRBD1 (6 bases). Trimming took 3 bases from V and 6 from J, leaving 17 bases between them. In germline, CDR1 is MNHEY, CDR2 SMNVEV (reference sequence). There are 15 residues in the CDR3. The CDR3 loop reads CASSFANRELDGYTF. The CDR3 DNA reads as TGTGCCAGCAGTTTCGCCAACAGGGAACTGGATGGCTACACCTTC.

Details on this clone: This sample includes further DNA sequences coding for the same CDR3. The chain couples TRBV4-1 to TRBJ2-3, with 9 bases fitting TRBD2. CDR3 length equals 16 residues. Germline trimming cut 1 base from V and 0 bases from J; bases unmatched to any gene: 2. The V gene's germline CDR1 is MGHRA and CDR2 YSYEKL. CDR3 sequence (DNA): TGCGCCAGCAGCCAAGTAGCGGGGGCTAGCACAGATACGCAGTATTTT. This encodes CASSQVAGASTDTQYF.

J is TRBJ2-7 and V is TRBV18; 9 positions match TRBD1. Trimming removed 3 bases from V and 4 bases from J; junction bases left unmatched: 7. The CDR3 length is 15 residues. Germline CDR1 is KGHSH and CDR2 is LQKENI. The CDR3 reads CASSPQQGARYEQYF. The CDR3 DNA reads TGTGCCAGCTCACCTCAACAGGGGGCGCGGTACGAGCAGTACTTC. Combining the CDR3 with reference TRBV18 and TRBJ2-7 gives the whole variable domain NAGVMQNPRHLVRRRGQEARLRCSPMKGHSHVYWYRQLPEEGLKFMVYLQKENIIDESGMPKERFSAEFPKEGPSILRIQQVVRGDSAAYFCASSPQQGARYEQYFGPGTRLTVT.

This clone was seen a single time. The J gene is TRBJ1-4, the V gene TRBV30; weak D call: TRBD1 (5 bases). Germline lookup yields CDR1 GTSNPN and CDR2 SVGIG (reference sequence). Trimming left V 0 bases short and J 3 bases short, with 11 bases between. There are 15 residues in the CDR3. CDR3: CAWSVSGHANEKLFF. The CDR3 region has the DNA TGTGCCTGGAGTGTCTCTGGACATGCTAATGAAAAACTGTTTTTT. The full variable domain, completed using reference TRBV30 and TRBJ1-4, is SQTIHQWPATLVQPVGSPLSLECTVEGTSNPNLYWYRQAAGRGLQLLFYSVGIGQISSEVPQNLSASRPQDRQFILSSKKLLLSDSGFYLCAWSVSGHANEKLFFGSGTQLSVL.